This T cell receptor beta chain was recovered during a study of cytomegalovirus exposure and HLA in healthy donors. Study-wide points: In vitro data verified a few CMV-associated chains as specific for CMV antigens.

Germline assignment: CDR1 SGHTA and CDR2 FQGNSA. The CDR3 extends over 13 amino acids. V was cut by 5 bases and J by 4 bases, with 11 bases left in between. This clone was recorded a few times. The antigen is undetermined. The table came from immunoSEQ multiplex PCR; TCRdb's copy has only in-frame clones and leaves some out. The data show hundreds of thousands of clones, 88% seen once. The TCR was taken from a woman aged 18-35 years in good health and CMV-seronegative. This chain links TRBV7-2 with TRBJ1-1; D is perhaps TRBD1 (5 bases). The sequenced material came from PBMCs. CDR3 in DNA: TGTGCCAGCAGCCCAACTACAGGCACTGAAGCTTTCTTT. Translating gives CASSPTTGTEAFF.